This T cell receptor beta chain was profiled in a study of blood T cells in healthy people across ages (dated by TCRdb to between 2014 and 2017). At the level of the whole study: Template switching captured roughly one uniquely barcoded TCR beta cDNA molecule per two T cells in model experiments. The donors were divided into four age groups: young (average roughly 15 years), middle-aged (about 40), aged (around 59) and long-lived (more than 75). Two additional independent replicas of 1 million unique cDNA reads from the same blood draw were analyzed for two donors (one aged 18 to 30 and one aged 80 or older). Age-related changes in TCR beta repertoire diversity were measured in the study by deep sequencing normalized with unique cDNA molecular identifiers. Donors of different ages were randomly distributed across sequencing lanes to avoid experimental bias. General conclusions and limits of the study: Observed TCR beta diversity correlated strongly with the percentage of naive T cells measured by flow cytometry. Donor CMV infection status was unknown, potentially confounding age-related changes in expanded clonotypes. Observed TCR beta diversity per million T cells fell roughly linearly with age, and a significant reduction was already apparent by age approximately 40. Total diversity estimates from one million sequenced T cells were considered lower bounds and underestimates. Compared with the aged group, more naive CD4+ T cells, fewer expanded clones and increased TCR diversity were shown by the long-lived group, suggesting age selection. Conclusive comparison of naive and antigen-experienced compartments was prevented by the profiling of bulk unsorted PBMCs.

This clonotype was counted ten times or more. What antigen it recognizes has not been identified. One base away there is no much larger clone; base qualities are not given. V ends up 4 bases short and J 7 bases short, with an unmatched junction base count of 8. CDR1 and CDR2 are drawn from the germline V gene (reference sequence): DFQATT, SNEGSKA. Taken from cysteine to phenylalanine, the CDR3 has 14 residues. Here the CDR3 DNA is all that survives: 42 bases in frame from base 1. The donors were 40 or so Caucasian individuals from Russia, aged roughly 6 to 100 years, who were systemically healthy. Each donor gave ten milliliters of peripheral blood, drawn into EDTA-treated Vacutainer tubes. Ficoll-Paque density-gradient centrifugation was used to isolate PBMCs, with at least 7 million per sample. Total RNA, at least 6 micrograms per sample, was extracted from PBMCs with Trizol reagent. For every donor, flow cytometry on a PBMC aliquot measured the percentage of naive CD45RAhigh/CD27high T cells.

Libraries were made using 5' RACE. Reads for this sample came from an Illumina HiSeq 2500. A second PCR of roughly 6 to 11 cycles was run with a J-beta primer mix and a sample-barcoded 5' primer. A template-switch 5' adaptor carrying 12 random nucleotides introduced a unique molecular identifier onto each TCR beta cDNA molecule. Each sample yielded at least 3 million CDR3-containing paired-end reads. First-strand cDNA synthesis was performed from all RNA using the Mint cDNA synthesis kit, with priming by a TRBC-specific oligonucleotide. All cDNA was treated with uracil-DNA glycosylase and then went through a first 18-cycle PCR with the universal primers M1SS and BC2_uni_R. Per the original workflow: For normalization, 1 million high-quality reads, each with a distinct molecular identifier, were randomly selected from each sample. Instead of being binned into consensus sequences, reads that shared molecular identifiers were thrown out. MiTCR, with a Q25 quality threshold and the strictest error-elimination algorithm, was used for CDR3 identification, clonotype clustering and error correction. Lower-bound total TCR beta diversity was estimated with a nonparametric unseen species model using Euler transformation. TCRdb trimmed public reads at Q25 via fastp, called clones via MiXCR and kept in-frame beta chains. Each entry is one CDR3 protein sequence, shown with its most common DNA and genes. The V and J calls and clone size come from TCRdb's table, not from the authors' own analysis. Recorded for this sample are about 1.7 million distinct CDR3 sequences; 28% of them occurred a single time. The top ten constitute roughly 8.2% of the sample.

The clonotype comes from a woman aged 25 to 39 in good health. Rearrangement joined TRBV20-1 to TRBJ2-1, with 9 middle bases fitting TRBD2. Sequencing input: blood. The CDR3 in this case is CSAIGAGGVNEQFF. The DNA reads TGCAGTGCTATTGGGGCGGGAGGGGTTAATGAGCAGTTCTTC.